Described below is a single T cell receptor (beta chain) sequence and its context. This record comes from a study of shared clonotypes between healthy human individuals. The table came from immunoSEQ multiplex PCR; TCRdb's copy has only in-frame clones and leaves some out. This table has approximately 2.5 million clones, roughly 93% appearing once. Material for sequencing was naive CD4+ T cells from PBMCs. As to subset: CD45RA+ positively selected. This clonotype was obtained from a man in his late teens or twenties in good health. Some clones in this sample may be carry-over from other donors' samples.

CDR3 sequence reads: CASSFNQPGAKETQYF. CDR3 DNA: TGTGCCAGCAGCTTTAATCAACCGGGGGCGAAAGAGACCCAGTACTTC. The rearrangement joins TRBV5-4 to TRBJ2-5; D possibly matches TRBD1 or TRBD2 (6 bases each). V lost 2 bases and J lost 3, with 17 bases in between. The CDR3 loop spans 16 amino acids. CDR1 and CDR2 from the germline V gene are SGHNT and YYREEE (reference sequence).